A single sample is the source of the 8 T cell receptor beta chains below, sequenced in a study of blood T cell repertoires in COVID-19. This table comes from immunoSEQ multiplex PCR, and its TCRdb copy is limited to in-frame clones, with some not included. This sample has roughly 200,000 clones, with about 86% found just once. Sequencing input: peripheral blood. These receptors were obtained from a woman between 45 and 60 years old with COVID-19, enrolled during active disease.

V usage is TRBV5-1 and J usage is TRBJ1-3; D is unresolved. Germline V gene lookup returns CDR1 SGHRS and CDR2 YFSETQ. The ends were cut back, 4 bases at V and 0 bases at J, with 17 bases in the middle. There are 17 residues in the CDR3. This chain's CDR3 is CASSRVGGSLSGNTIYF. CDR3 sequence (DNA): TGCGCCAGCAGCAGAGTGGGAGGGTCCCTCTCTGGAAACACCATATATTTT.

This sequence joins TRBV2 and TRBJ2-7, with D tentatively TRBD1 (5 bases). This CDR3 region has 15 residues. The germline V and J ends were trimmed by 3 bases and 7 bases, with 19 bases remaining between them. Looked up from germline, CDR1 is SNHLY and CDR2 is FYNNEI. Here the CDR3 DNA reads TGTGCCAGCAGTGACGATCAGGGTGCAACCAGAGAGCAGTACTTC. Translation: CASSDDQGATREQYF.

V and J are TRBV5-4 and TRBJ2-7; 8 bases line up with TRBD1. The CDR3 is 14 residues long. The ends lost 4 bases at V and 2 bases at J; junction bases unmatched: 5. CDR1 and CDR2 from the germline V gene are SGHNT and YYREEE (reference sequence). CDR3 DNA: TGTGCCAGCAGCCCGGGGACAGGCACCTACGAGCAGTACTTC. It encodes CASSPGTGTYEQYF. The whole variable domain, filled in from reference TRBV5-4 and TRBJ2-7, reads ETGVTQSPTHLIKTRGQQVTLRCSSQSGHNTVSWYQQALGQGPQFIFQYYREEENGRGNFPPRFSGLQFPNYSSELNVNALELDDSALYLCASSPGTGTYEQYFGPGTRLTVT.

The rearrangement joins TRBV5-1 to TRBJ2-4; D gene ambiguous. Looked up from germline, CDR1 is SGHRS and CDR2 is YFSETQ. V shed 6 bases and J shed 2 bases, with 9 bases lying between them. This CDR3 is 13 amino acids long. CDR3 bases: TGCGCCAGCACCGACTGGACCAAAAACATTCAGTACTTC. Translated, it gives CASTDWTKNIQYF.

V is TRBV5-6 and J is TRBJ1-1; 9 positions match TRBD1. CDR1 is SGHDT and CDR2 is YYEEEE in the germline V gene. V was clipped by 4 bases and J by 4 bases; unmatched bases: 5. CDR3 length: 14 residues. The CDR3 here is CASSPPTGGTEAFF. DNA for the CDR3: TGTGCCAGCAGCCCGCCGACAGGGGGCACTGAAGCTTTCTTT.

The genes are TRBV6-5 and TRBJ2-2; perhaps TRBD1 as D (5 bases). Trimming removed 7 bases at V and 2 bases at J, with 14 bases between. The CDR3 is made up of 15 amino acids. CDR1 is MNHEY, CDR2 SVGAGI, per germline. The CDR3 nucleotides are TGTGCCAGCATTTCAGAGACAGACAACACCGGGGAGCTGTTTTTT. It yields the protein CASISETDNTGELFF.

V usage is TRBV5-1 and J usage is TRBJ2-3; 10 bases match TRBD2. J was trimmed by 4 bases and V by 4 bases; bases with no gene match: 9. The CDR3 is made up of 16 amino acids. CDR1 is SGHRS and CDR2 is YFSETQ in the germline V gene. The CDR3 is CASSTKFLAGADTQYF. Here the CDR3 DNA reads TGCGCCAGCAGCACTAAATTCCTAGCGGGGGCAGATACGCAGTATTTT.

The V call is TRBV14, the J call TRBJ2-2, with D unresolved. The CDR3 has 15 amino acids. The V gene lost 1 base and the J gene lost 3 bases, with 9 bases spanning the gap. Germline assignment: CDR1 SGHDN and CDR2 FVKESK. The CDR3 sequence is CASSQVRIDTGELFF. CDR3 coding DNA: TGTGCCAGCAGCCAAGTCAGGATCGACACCGGGGAGCTGTTTTTT.